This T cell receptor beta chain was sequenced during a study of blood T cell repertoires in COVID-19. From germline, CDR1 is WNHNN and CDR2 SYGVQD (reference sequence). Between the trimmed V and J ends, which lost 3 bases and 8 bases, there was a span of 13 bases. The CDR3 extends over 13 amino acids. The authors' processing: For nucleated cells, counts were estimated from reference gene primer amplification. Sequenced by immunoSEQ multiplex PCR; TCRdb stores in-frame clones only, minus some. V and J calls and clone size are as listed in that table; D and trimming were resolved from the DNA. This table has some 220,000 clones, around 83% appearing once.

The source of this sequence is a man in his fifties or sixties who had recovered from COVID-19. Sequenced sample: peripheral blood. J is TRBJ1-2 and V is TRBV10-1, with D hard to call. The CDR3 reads CASSDPGSTGYTF. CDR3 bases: TGCGCCAGCAGTGACCCGGGATCAACGGGCTACACCTTC.